The 26 T cell receptor beta chains below come from one sample, sequenced in a study of long-term antiretroviral therapy in people with HIV. immunoSEQ v3.0 was run at survey level. Only in-frame clones appear in the TCRdb table, and some are missing; sequencing was by immunoSEQ multiplex PCR. Of tens of thousands of clones listed, about 85% are singletons. Source: unsorted PBMCs, taken around 2.6 years after starting antiretroviral therapy. The receptor source for this set is a man in his forties with HIV.

The chain recombines TRBV28 with TRBJ2-3; D gene unclear. Per the germline V gene, CDR1 is MDHEN and CDR2 is SYDVKM. V shed 7 bases and J shed 0 bases, with 11 bases lying between them. This CDR3 region has 14 residues. CDR3 nucleotide sequence: TGTGCCAGCAACTCGGAAATTAGCACAGATACGCAGTATTTT. This codes for CASNSEISTDTQYF.

Only one count was recorded for this clone. V usage is TRBV27 and J usage is TRBJ1-5, with D perhaps TRBD1 (5 bases). The CDR3 loop spans 14 amino acids. The germline V gene has CDR1 MNHEY and CDR2 SMNVEV (reference sequence). V lost 10 bases and J lost 1, with 14 bases in between. The CDR3 DNA is TGTGCCACCAGGGAGGGAGAGAGCAATCAGCCCCAGCATTTT. This sequence encodes CATREGESNQPQHF.

The rearrangement uses TRBV5-1 and TRBJ1-5; a weak D match, TRBD1 (6 bases). The V end was cut by 5 bases, the J end by 0 bases, with 18 bases between. The CDR3 totals 17 residues. Germline V CDR1 and CDR2: SGHRS, YFSETQ. In DNA, the CDR3 is TGCGCCAGCAGGACCCTCTGGACAGATTATAGCAATCAGCCCCAGCATTTT. Translating gives CASRTLWTDYSNQPQHF.

The chain joins TRBV4-1 to TRBJ2-1; 7 bases are a match to TRBD1. The germline gives CDR1 MGHRA, CDR2 YSYEKL. The CDR3 has 15 residues. V dropped 4 bases and J dropped 1; count of bases not matched to a gene: 4. CDR3 region: CASSPDRWSYNEQFF. The CDR3 DNA sequence: TGCGCCAGCAGCCCGGACAGGTGGTCCTACAATGAGCAGTTCTTC.

The chain combines TRBV29-1 with TRBJ2-1; TRBD2 is a possible D gene (6 bases). The CDR3 totals 12 residues. Germline V gene data show CDR1 as SQVTM and CDR2 as ANQGSEA. V was cut by 3 bases and J by 7 bases, with 10 bases left in between. CDR3 residues: CSVDSGGNEQFF. DNA for the CDR3: TGCAGCGTTGATAGCGGCGGAAATGAGCAGTTCTTC.

As for this clone: The junction and the germline gene differ at one end; a read error may be behind it. The rearrangement links TRBV7-9 to TRBJ1-1; tentatively, D is TRBD1 (5 bases). The CDR3 is 12 residues long. Per germline, CDR1 SEHNR and CDR2 FQNEAQ (reference sequence). In nucleotides, the CDR3 is TGTGCCAGCAGGTTAGGGGAAGCTGAAGCTTTCTTT. Its translation: CASRLGEAEAFF. Filled out from reference TRBV7-9 and TRBJ1-1, the complete variable domain reads DTGVSQNPRHKITKRGQNVTFRCDPISEHNRLYWYRQTLGQGPEFLTYFQNEAQLEKSRLLSDRFSAERPKGSFSTLEIQRTEQGDSAMYLCASRLGEAEAFFGQGTRLTVV.

The chain combines TRBV10-3 with TRBJ2-7, with TRBD2 identical over 12 bases. Trimming took 6 bases from V and 5 from J; bases not matched to a gene: 11. The CDR3 length is 16 residues. Per germline, CDR1 ENHRY and CDR2 SYGVKD. In DNA, the CDR3 is TGTGCCATCAGCCACGGACTAGCGGGGTTTAACAACGAGCAGTACTTC. Translation: CAISHGLAGFNNEQYF.

The rearrangement uses TRBV29-1 and TRBJ1-2, with unresolved D. Germline lookup yields CDR1 SQVTM and CDR2 ANQGSEA. The CDR3 runs to 12 residues. Between the trimmed V and J ends, which lost 6 bases and 8 bases, there was a span of 16 bases. In nucleotides, the CDR3 is TGCAGCGTGACTCCGAGCAGTTACGGCTACACCTTC. It is translated as CSVTPSSYGYTF.

The chain recombines TRBV5-4 with TRBJ2-3; 7 bases match TRBD2. The J segment lost 5 bases and the V segment lost 0 bases, leaving 0 bases of the junction unmatched. This CDR3 contains 13 residues. Germline V lookup: CDR1 SGHNT, CDR2 YYREEE (reference sequence). The CDR3 region has the DNA TGTGCCAGCAGCTTGGCGGGGGGAGATACGCAGTATTTT. Translated: CASSLAGGDTQYF.

The chain is built from TRBV10-3 and TRBJ1-2, with TRBD1 as a possible D gene (6 bases). The germline V gene has CDR1 ENHRY and CDR2 SYGVKD. Deletions cut 10 bases from V and 4 bases from J, with 28 bases between. The length of the CDR3 is 17 residues. CDR3 protein: CATHSGRILRDTYGYTF. As DNA, the CDR3 is TGTGCCACCCACTCGGGCAGGATCCTCCGGGACACCTATGGCTACACCTTC.

This clone was counted between two and nine times. The chain joins TRBV11-2 to TRBJ1-5; 9 positions agree with TRBD1. The CDR3 covers 19 residues. Germline trimming cut 3 bases from V and 2 bases from J; bases unmatched to any gene: 14. Germline CDR1 and CDR2: SGHAT and FQNNGV. CDR3 in DNA: TGTGCCAGCAGCTTCCCCATTAGGGACAGGGCTGAAGGCAATCAGCCCCAGCATTTT. Translating it yields CASSFPIRDRAEGNQPQHF.

This chain connects TRBV19 to TRBJ1-1; D not resolved. Germline V gene data show CDR1 as LNHDA and CDR2 as SQIVND (reference sequence). Trimming stripped 5 bases from V and 1 base from J, with 8 bases between. The CDR3 has 13 amino acids. The CDR3 loop is CASSSAGNTEAFF. DNA of the CDR3: TGTGCCAGTAGTTCTGCCGGGAACACTGAAGCTTTCTTT.

This chain links TRBV25-1 with TRBJ1-4, with D possibly being TRBD1 (5 bases). The germline V gene encodes CDR1 MGHDK and CDR2 SYGVNS. The CDR3 consists of 14 residues. Trimming left V 2 bases short and J 7 bases short, with 11 bases between. Here the CDR3 reads CASSEARQFEKLFF. CDR3 bases: TGTGCCAGCAGTGAAGCCCGACAGTTTGAAAAACTGTTTTTT.

The chain employs TRBV4-1 and TRBJ2-7; 9 bases match TRBD1. The V segment lost 4 bases and the J segment 4 bases; nucleotides outside the gene matches: 11. The V gene's germline CDR1 is MGHRA and CDR2 YSYEKL. The CDR3 is 16 residues long. CDR3 DNA: TGCGCCAGCAGCCCGCATCCGGGACAGGGCGGTTACGAGCAGTACTTC. It specifies CASSPHPGQGGYEQYF.

The rearrangement uses TRBV29-1 and TRBJ1-1; D is undetermined. Germline loops: CDR1 SQVTM, CDR2 ANQGSEA. V was pared by 2 bases and J by 0 bases, with 7 bases between. This CDR3 spans 13 amino acids. The CDR3 is CSVEPQLNTEAFF. The CDR3 coding sequence is TGCAGCGTTGAACCCCAGCTGAACACTGAAGCTTTCTTT.

The chain is built from TRBV10-2 and TRBJ2-1, with 12 bases matching TRBD2. The CDR3 is 15 residues long. The trim removed 5 bases at V and 10 bases at J, leaving 9 bases unmatched. Per the germline V gene, CDR1 is WSHSY and CDR2 is SAAADI. The CDR3 sequence is CASSLGLAGPLEQFF. In nucleotides, the CDR3 is TGCGCCAGCAGTTTAGGACTAGCGGGGCCCCTCGAGCAGTTCTTC.

CDR3 protein: CASRIIGGETQYF. CDR3 bases: TGTGCCAGTAGAATAATCGGAGGAGAGACCCAGTACTTC. The chain is built from TRBV19 and TRBJ2-5; D is perhaps TRBD2 (5 bases). CDR1 LNHDA and CDR2 SQIVND come from the germline V gene (reference sequence). There are 13 residues in the CDR3. V was pared by 6 bases and J by 4 bases, with 12 bases between.

The genes are TRBV7-2 and TRBJ2-7; no firm D call. Trimming cost V 5 bases and J 2 bases, with 10 bases left between them. This CDR3 contains 13 residues. Germline CDR1 SGHTA, CDR2 FQGNSA. CDR3 amino acids: CASSQDTPYEQYF. CDR3 DNA sequence: TGTGCCAGCAGCCAAGACACCCCCTACGAGCAGTACTTC.

This rearrangement joins TRBV19 to TRBJ1-5, with D possibly matching TRBD1 (5 bases). CDR1 is LNHDA, CDR2 SQIVND, per germline (reference sequence). The CDR3 is 12 residues long. Trimming took off 3 bases at V and 6 bases at J, with 6 bases between the two ends. The DNA of the CDR3 is TGTGCCAGTAGTATCCAGGGTCAGCCCCAGCATTTT. This gives the protein CASSIQGQPQHF.

The V gene is TRBV7-9, the J gene TRBJ2-7; D is tentatively TRBD1 or TRBD2 (6 bases each). Germline-derived CDR1 and CDR2 are SEHNR and FQNEAQ (reference sequence). The CDR3 length is 18 residues. V was clipped by 3 bases and J by 4 bases, with 25 bases between them. CDR3 coding DNA: TGTGCCAGCAGCTTCCTCGTGTCGGGGGCAGCTTTTGGTTACGAGCAGTACTTC. Amino acid sequence: CASSFLVSGAAFGYEQYF.

This chain links TRBV6-6 with TRBJ1-5; D is unclear. The CDR3 extends over 13 amino acids. Germline CDR1 MNHNY, CDR2 SVGAGI (reference sequence). The V end was cut by 5 bases, the J end by 3 bases, with 8 bases between. CDR3 protein: CASSVAINQPQHF. The CDR3, as DNA: TGTGCCAGCAGTGTCGCTATCAATCAGCCCCAGCATTTT.

The chain joins TRBV6-1 to TRBJ2-2; D uncertain. This CDR3 has 12 amino acids. Germline CDR1 is MNHNS and CDR2 is SASEGT. The CDR3 spells CGAVGNTGELFF. The CDR3 DNA reads TGTGGGGCGGTGGGGAACACCGGGGAGCTGTTTTTT.

The chain uses TRBV7-6 and TRBJ2-7; D is ambiguous. Germline V gives CDR1 SGHVS, CDR2 FNYEAQ. CDR3 length: 14 residues. V was cut by 1 base and J by 2 bases, with 9 bases left in between. For the CDR3, the DNA is TGTGCCAGCAGCTTAGGCGGCAGTGCCTACGAGCAGTACTTC. This sequence encodes CASSLGGSAYEQYF.

This rearrangement joins TRBV25-1 to TRBJ1-1; 8 bases are shared with TRBD1. This CDR3 contains 15 residues. Germline CDR1 MGHDK, CDR2 SYGVNS. Germline trimming cut 4 bases from V and 3 bases from J; bases unmatched to any gene: 7. The CDR3 region is CASSGFQGADTEAFF. CDR3 nucleotides: TGTGCCAGCAGTGGGTTTCAGGGGGCCGACACTGAAGCTTTCTTT. Full variable domain (remainder filled in from reference TRBV25-1 and TRBJ1-1): EADIYQTPRYLVIGTGKKITLECSQTMGHDKMYWYQQDPGMELHLIHYSYGVNSTEKGDLSSESTVSRIRTEHFPLTLESARPSHTSQYLCASSGFQGADTEAFFGQGTRLTVV.

This clone was seen a handful of times. V usage is TRBV7-9 and J usage is TRBJ1-1; the match to TRBD1 covers 8 bases. Germline CDR1 reads SEHNR; CDR2 reads FQNEAQ (reference sequence). This CDR3 region has 15 residues. After removal of 7 bases from V and 5 bases from J, the junction contained 12 bases not matched to a gene. CDR3 protein: CASTDPQGARTEAFF. The CDR3 DNA is TGTGCCAGCACTGATCCTCAGGGGGCCAGGACTGAAGCTTTCTTT. Together with reference TRBV7-9 and TRBJ1-1, the CDR3 gives the full variable domain: DTGVSQNPRHKITKRGQNVTFRCDPISEHNRLYWYRQTLGQGPEFLTYFQNEAQLEKSRLLSDRFSAERPKGSFSTLEIQRTEQGDSAMYLCASTDPQGARTEAFFGQGTRLTVV.

The CDR3 spells CASSFSKGAGNQPQHF. CDR3 coding DNA: TGTGCCAGCAGTTTTAGTAAGGGGGCAGGGAATCAGCCCCAGCATTTT. The V call is TRBV28, the J call TRBJ1-5; 7 bases are a match to TRBD1. Germline V gene data show CDR1 as MDHEN and CDR2 as SYDVKM. J was trimmed by 4 bases and V by 3 bases; bases with no gene match: 9. This CDR3 comprises 16 residues.